One and the same sample provided the 28 T cell receptor beta chains below, sequenced in a study of Graves' ophthalmopathy and Graves' hyperthyroidism. As the template, RNA transcripts were used to amplify TCR beta CDR3 regions. The first-round RT-PCR employed HTBI primers together with the Qiagen OneStep RT-PCR kit. A multiplex PCR was then performed as the second round. TCRdb ran MiXCR on the multiplex PCR reads and lists one entry per CDR3 protein. This sample has approximately 700,000 distinct CDR3 sequences, with around 40% found just once. Sequencing was done on a sample of peripheral blood. These TCRs come from an adult man with Graves' ophthalmopathy.

The chain combines TRBV27 with TRBJ2-7, with 8 bases matching TRBD2. Germline V gives CDR1 MNHEY, CDR2 SMNVEV (reference sequence). The CDR3 runs 16 residues. Trimming at V came to 7 bases and at J to 4 bases, leaving 15 bases not matched to a gene. CDR3 DNA sequence: TGTGCCAGCACCCCCGCGGGAGCGGGAGACGTGTACGAGCAGTACTTC. Protein: CASTPAGAGDVYEQYF.

The table lists this clonotype with many counts. The rearrangement uses TRBV29-1 and TRBJ1-1; 8 nucleotides agree with TRBD1. The trim removed 6 bases at V and 1 base at J, leaving 4 bases unmatched. Germline V gene lookup returns CDR1 SQVTM and CDR2 ANQGSEA. The CDR3 totals 13 residues. CDR3 DNA sequence: TGCAGCGTCTCCAGGGGGCGGAACACTGAAGCTTTCTTT. Amino acid sequence: CSVSRGRNTEAFF.

As for this clonotype: Because the CDR3 is missing its conserved closing phenylalanine or tryptophan, this is likely a read error. The V call is TRBV5-4, the J call TRBJ2-1; possible D gene TRBD1, 6 bases. The CDR3 has 14 amino acids. Germline loops: CDR1 SGHNT, CDR2 YYREEE (reference sequence). With 1 base removed from V and 5 bases from J, the gap between germline ends came to 10 bases. The DNA of the CDR3 is TGTGCCAGCAGCTTGACAGGGTCCAACAATGAGCAGTTCGTC. Its protein is CASSLTGSNNEQFV.

With regard to this clonotype: At one of its ends the junction is not consistent with the germline gene, which may arise from a read error. The chain employs TRBV5-1 and TRBJ1-1, with D hard to call. Germline CDR1 and CDR2: SGHRS and YFSETQ. This CDR3 is built from 14 residues. CDR3 region: CASSSFGGQTEAFF. Here the CDR3 DNA reads TGCGCCAGCAGCTCGTTCGGAGGTCAAACTGAAGCTTTCTTC.

This clonotype showed up many times. The CDR3 DNA reads as TGTGCCAGCAGTTACGGGACGGGACTAGCAGGCGAGCAGTACTTC. This sequence encodes CASSYGTGLAGEQYF. This chain links TRBV11-2 with TRBJ2-7, with 9 bases matching TRBD2. Germline V lookup: CDR1 SGHAT, CDR2 FQNNGV. With V trimmed by 6 bases and J by 6 bases, 12 bases remained unmatched. The length of the CDR3 is 15 residues.

Remarks on this clonotype: Just one base apart from a much larger clone, this may be a read error. This sequence joins TRBV2 and TRBJ1-2; no reliable D call. Trimming cost V 6 bases and J 4 bases, with 18 bases left between them. Per the germline V gene, CDR1 is SNHLY and CDR2 is FYNNEI. CDR3 length: 15 residues. CDR3: CASRRAGTIFYGYTF. In DNA form, the CDR3 reads TGTGCCAGCAGGAGGGCGGGAACTATTTTCTATGGCTACACCTTC.

This clonotype was found many times. The genes are TRBV15 and TRBJ2-6, with a weak D call TRBD2 (6 bases). Germline CDR1 reads LNHNV; CDR2 reads YYDKDF (reference sequence). The length of the CDR3 is 16 residues. V dropped 3 bases and J dropped 3 bases, with 12 bases sitting between them. The CDR3 sequence is CATSRAPGLGANVLTF. CDR3 nucleotide sequence: TGTGCCACCAGCAGGGCCCCGGGACTTGGGGCCAACGTCCTGACTTTC.

The chain links TRBV25-1 to TRBJ1-4, with 9 bases aligning to TRBD1. V lost 3 bases, J lost 7 bases, and 9 bases stayed unmatched. There are 16 residues in the CDR3. Germline V lookup: CDR1 MGHDK, CDR2 SYGVNS. The chain's CDR3 is CASSDQGTGRIEKLFF. The CDR3 DNA follows: TGTGCCAGCAGTGATCAGGGGACAGGGAGAATTGAAAAACTGTTTTTT.

As for this clonotype: At one boundary the junction diverges from the germline segment, which might be a read error. The V gene is TRBV10-3, the J gene TRBJ1-1; no clear D gene. This CDR3 region has 15 residues. Germline CDR1 and CDR2: ENHRY and SYGVKD. The CDR3 DNA reads TGTGCCAGCAGTGAAGCCAATACATGGGGAGGACAAGCTTTCTTT. Protein: CASSEANTWGGQAFF.

This clonotype has a handful of counts. The chain uses TRBV24-1 and TRBJ2-3; D call uncertain. Germline V gene lookup returns CDR1 KGHDR and CDR2 SFDVKD. The V gene lost 7 bases and the J gene lost 2 bases, with 12 bases spanning the gap. This CDR3 contains 14 residues. The CDR3 reads CATRDGDPTDTQYF. CDR3 bases: TGTGCCACCAGGGACGGAGACCCCACAGATACGCAGTATTTT.

The rearrangement links TRBV7-9 to TRBJ2-1, with 9 bases identical to TRBD2. The CDR3 has 15 amino acids. Trimming removed 5 bases from V and 4 bases from J; junction bases left unmatched: 6. CDR1 and CDR2 from the germline V gene are SEHNR and FQNEAQ (reference sequence). CDR3 loop: CASSPNSGGYNEQFF. The CDR3 nucleotides are TGTGCCAGCAGCCCAAACAGCGGGGGGTACAATGAGCAGTTCTTC.

The rearrangement joins TRBV7-9 to TRBJ2-7; D possibly uses TRBD1 or TRBD2 (5 bases each). The CDR3 covers 15 residues. Per the germline V gene, CDR1 is SEHNR and CDR2 is FQNEAQ (reference sequence). The V and J ends lost 5 bases and 2 bases respectively, with 16 bases between them. The CDR3: CASSPIRDRAYEQYF. CDR3 coding DNA: TGTGCCAGCAGCCCCATTCGGGACCGTGCCTACGAGCAGTACTTC.

V usage is TRBV7-9 and J usage is TRBJ2-6; TRBD1 or TRBD2 may be the D gene (5 bases each). The CDR3 totals 17 residues. Trimming pared 6 bases from V and 0 bases from J, leaving 15 bases between. CDR1 and CDR2 from the germline V gene are SEHNR and FQNEAQ (reference sequence). CDR3 DNA sequence: TGTGCCAGCAGGGGCCCGGGACGTAGCTCTGGGGCCAACGTCCTGACTTTC. Its translation is CASRGPGRSSGANVLTF.

Details on this clonotype: This could be a read error, since a much larger clone is one nucleotide away. The chain employs TRBV10-3 and TRBJ2-2; D is ambiguous. Trimming took 8 bases from V and 5 from J, leaving 3 bases between them. The CDR3 loop spans 10 amino acids. Per the germline V gene, CDR1 is ENHRY and CDR2 is SYGVKD. The CDR3 nucleotides read TGTGCCATCGGGACCGGGGAGCTGTTTTTT. Amino acid sequence: CAIGTGELFF.

The CDR3 sequence is CASSGTSGGEETQYF. In DNA form, the CDR3 reads TGTGCCAGCAGCGGGACTAGCGGGGGGGAAGAGACCCAGTACTTC. The J gene is TRBJ2-5, the V gene TRBV10-3; 16 bases match TRBD2. The trim removed 10 bases at V and 3 bases at J, leaving 5 bases unmatched. The CDR3 spans 15 residues. Germline CDR1 ENHRY, CDR2 SYGVKD.

V gene TRBV10-3 combines with J gene TRBJ2-5; the D call may be TRBD1 or TRBD2 (5 bases each). The CDR3 is 15 residues long. Trimming took off 2 bases at V and 3 bases at J, with 13 bases between the two ends. Germline CDR1 reads ENHRY; CDR2 reads SYGVKD. The CDR3 region is CAISEARDGKETQYF. Here the CDR3 DNA reads TGTGCCATCAGTGAGGCCCGGGACGGAAAAGAGACCCAGTACTTC.

This clonotype occurred many times. In DNA form, the CDR3 reads TGTGCCAGCAGCCAGTCCGGGCCCAGGTCATTGGAGACCCAGTACTTC. This codes for CASSQSGPRSLETQYF. The chain recombines TRBV9 with TRBJ2-5, with unresolved D. Trimming stripped 4 bases from V and 5 bases from J, with 21 bases between. This CDR3 region has 16 residues. Germline lookup yields CDR1 SGDLS and CDR2 YYNGEE.

This clonotype has ten or more counts. The CDR3 DNA sequence: TGTGCCAGCAGCCCCGACCAGACCTGGCCTGAAGCTTTCTTT. As protein: CASSPDQTWPEAFF. This sequence joins TRBV7-9 and TRBJ1-1; D unclear. Germline V CDR1 and CDR2: SEHNR, FQNEAQ (reference sequence). Trimming stripped 5 bases from V and 6 bases from J, with 16 bases between. This CDR3 region has 14 residues.

This clonotype was seen many times. This rearrangement joins TRBV9 to TRBJ1-6, with no clear D. This CDR3 region has 14 residues. Trimming shortened V by 4 bases and J by 6 bases, and 11 bases separated the two germline ends. Germline CDR1 is SGDLS and CDR2 is YYNGEE. In nucleotides, the CDR3 is TGTGCCAGCAGCCCCAGTATCGGTAATTCACCCCTCCACTTT. Translated, it gives CASSPSIGNSPLHF.

Many counts were recorded for this clonotype. In DNA form, the CDR3 reads TGTGCCAGCGGACGGGTGCAGGGGCTGTATGGCTACACCTTC. Translating gives CASGRVQGLYGYTF. The chain links TRBV10-3 to TRBJ1-2, with D tentatively TRBD1 (6 bases). CDR3 length equals 14 residues. The ends were cut back, 10 bases at V and 5 bases at J, with 20 bases in the middle. The germline V gene has CDR1 ENHRY and CDR2 SYGVKD.

This clonotype was counted a few times. This CDR3 is CASSPVGIFTEAFF. The CDR3 nucleotides read TGTGCCAGCAGCCCCGTGGGAATATTCACTGAAGCTTTCTTT. The chain joins TRBV7-2 to TRBJ1-1, with D uncertain. V was trimmed by 5 bases and J by 4 bases, leaving 14 bases between them. Looked up from germline, CDR1 is SGHTA and CDR2 is FQGNSA. There are 14 residues in the CDR3.

The chain employs TRBV9 and TRBJ1-6, with D possibly TRBD1 on 5 matching bases. The CDR3 is made up of 14 amino acids. V lost 3 bases and J 7 bases, leaving 11 bases between the germline ends. Per the germline V gene, CDR1 is SGDLS and CDR2 is YYNGEE. The CDR3 reads CASSAGDGNSPLHF. The CDR3 DNA is TGTGCCAGCAGCGCGGGGGACGGGAATTCACCCCTCCACTTT.

This clonotype was observed a handful of times. The DNA for the CDR3 is TGCAGTGCTAACAAACAGGGAGGCACTAATGAAAAACTGTTTTTT. Its protein product is CSANKQGGTNEKLFF. The chain joins TRBV20-1 to TRBJ1-4; possible D gene TRBD1, 6 bases. V dropped 4 bases and J dropped 2 bases, with 14 bases sitting between them. Germline V lookup: CDR1 DFQATT, CDR2 SNEGSKA (reference sequence). There are 15 residues in the CDR3.

About this clonotype itself: Given the absence of the conserved phenylalanine or tryptophan at the CDR3 end, a read error is likely. The limits of the CDR3 on the DNA are not certain, so only TCRdb's listed CDR3 is given. The chain combines TRBV29-1 with TRBJ1-2; TRBD1 is taken as the D call from the table, unchecked against the DNA. Germline CDR1 is SQVTM and CDR2 is ANQGSEA. The CDR3 has 10 amino acids, counting both end residues. The CDR3: CSVTRDGYCS.

Concerning this clonotype itself: A read error may account for a junction end that differs from germline. The V call is TRBV20-1, the J call TRBJ1-2; maybe TRBD1 (6 bases). The CDR3 extends over 14 amino acids. The germline CDR1 and CDR2 sequences are DFQATT and SNEGSKA (reference sequence). CDR3 residues: CSARDPDRLYGHTF. The CDR3, as DNA: TGCAGTGCTAGAGACCCAGACAGGCTCTATGGCCACACCTTC.

The genes are TRBV2 and TRBJ2-5; a possible D gene is TRBD2 (5 bases). The CDR3 spans 12 residues. Trimming stripped 7 bases from V and 6 bases from J, with 12 bases between. From germline, CDR1 is SNHLY and CDR2 FYNNEI. The CDR3 DNA reads as TGTGCCAGCAATTCACTAGGGAAGACCCAGTACTTC. As protein: CASNSLGKTQYF.

This clonotype was seen more than once but under ten times. This chain connects TRBV12-3 or TRBV12-4 to TRBJ2-7; 7 bases are a match to TRBD1. V was pared by 5 bases and J by 3 bases, with 4 bases of the junction left unmatched. CDR3 size: 13 residues. As DNA, the CDR3 is TGTGCCAGCAGTCATGACAGGGTCTACGAGCAGTACTTC. Translation: CASSHDRVYEQYF.

The chain couples TRBV19 to TRBJ1-6, with D possibly matching TRBD1 (5 bases). Trimming pared 11 bases from V and 5 bases from J, leaving 13 bases between. From germline, CDR1 is LNHDA and CDR2 SQIVND (reference sequence). The CDR3 is 13 amino acids. The CDR3 nucleotides read TGTGCCTGGACGAGGGGAAATAATTCACCCCTCCACTTT. This translates into CAWTRGNNSPLHF.